This T cell receptor beta chain was obtained from a study of response to subunit inactivated influenza vaccine. MiXCR was run by TCRdb on the RT-PCR reads, yielding one entry per CDR3 protein. Altogether hundreds of thousands of distinct CDR3 sequences are present, 11% being singletons, with the ten largest covering 12%. Germline V CDR1 and CDR2: DFQATT, SNEGSKA (reference sequence). Trimming at V came to 3 bases and at J to 3 bases, leaving 7 bases not matched to a gene. CDR3 length: 16 residues. This clonotype was counted between two and nine times. This receptor was taken from a man between 50 and 59 years old who received an inactivated influenza vaccine. The sample in question was PBMCs from blood, obtained about 40 days after vaccination. The chain has TRBV20-1 and TRBJ2-3, with 12 nucleotides matching TRBD2. CDR3: CSASAGTSGLTDTQYF. In DNA form, the CDR3 reads TGCAGTGCTAGCGCCGGGACTAGCGGGTTGACAGATACGCAGTATTTT.